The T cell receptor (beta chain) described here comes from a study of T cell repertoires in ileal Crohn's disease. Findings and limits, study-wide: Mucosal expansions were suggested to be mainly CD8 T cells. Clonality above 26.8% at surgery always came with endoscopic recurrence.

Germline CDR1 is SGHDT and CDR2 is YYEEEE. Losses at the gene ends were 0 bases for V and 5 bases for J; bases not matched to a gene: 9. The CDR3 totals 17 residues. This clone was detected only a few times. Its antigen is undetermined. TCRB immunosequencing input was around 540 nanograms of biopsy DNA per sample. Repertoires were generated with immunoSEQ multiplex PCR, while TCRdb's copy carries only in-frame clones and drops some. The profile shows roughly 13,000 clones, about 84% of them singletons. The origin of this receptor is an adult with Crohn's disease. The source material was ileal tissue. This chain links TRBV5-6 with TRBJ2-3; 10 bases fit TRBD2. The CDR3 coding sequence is TGTGCCAGCAGCTTGGCCGAAGCGGGGGGGCGGGGAGATACGCAGTATTTT. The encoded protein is CASSLAEAGGRGDTQYF.